The rows below give T cell receptor beta chains drawn from one sample of a study of early T cells in non-severe SARS-CoV-2 infection. TCRdb reanalysed the 5' RACE reads using MiXCR and keeps one entry per CDR3 protein. The sample lists roughly 80,000 distinct CDR3 sequences, about 16% occurring once. Sequenced material: whole blood. Source of these receptors: an adult who was a healthcare worker with PCR-confirmed SARS-CoV-2 infection or an uninfected control (not recorded which). The CDR3 runs from the conserved cysteine through the conserved F or W. D genes are given only for firm matches. Clone size is given for some rows only: seen once, a few or many times, or a class if the clone is expanded.

v_call	clone_size	j_call	d_call	cdr3_aa	cdr3_nt
TRBV5-1	-	TRBJ1-1	TRBD1	CASSLGQGAEAFF	TGCGCCAGCAGCTTGGGACAGGGGGCTGAAGCTTTCTTT
TRBV6-2/TRBV6-3	-	TRBJ1-1	-	CASSYQIPNTEAFF	TGTGCCAGCAGTTATCAGATACCGAACACTGAAGCTTTCTTT
TRBV9	-	TRBJ2-7	-	CASSVGQGIYEQYF	TGTGCCAGCAGCGTAGGGCAGGGAATCTACGAGCAGTACTTC
TRBV6-2/TRBV6-3	few	TRBJ2-6	-	CASKRGSSSGANVLTF	TGTGCCAGCAAAAGGGGGTCCAGCTCTGGGGCCAACGTCCTGACTTTC
TRBV3-1	-	TRBJ1-1	-	CASSRGGPPNTEAFF	TGTGCCAGCAGCCGGGGGGGGCCCCCGAACACTGAAGCTTTCTTT
TRBV2	few	TRBJ2-7	-	CASISLRDSVHEQYF	TGTGCCAGCATCTCCCTGCGGGACTCCGTACACGAGCAGTACTTC
TRBV4-1	-	TRBJ1-2	-	CASSQDRFYGYTF	TGCGCCAGCAGCCAAGATCGATTCTATGGCTACACCTTC
TRBV7-6	few	TRBJ1-3	-	CASSSLSGNTIYF	TGTGCCAGCAGCTCTCTGTCTGGAAACACCATATATTTT
TRBV6-2/TRBV6-3	few	TRBJ2-2	TRBD1	CASSSPGTGFPELFF	TGTGCCAGCAGTTCCCCCGGGACAGGGTTTCCGGAGCTGTTTTTT
TRBV28	-	TRBJ2-4	-	CASSPPRDLAKNIQYF	TGTGCCAGCAGTCCCCCCCGGGACCTAGCCAAAAACATTCAGTACTTC
TRBV2	-	TRBJ1-1	TRBD1	CAIIGTELSMLF	TGTGCCATAATCGGGACAGAACTTAGCATGCTCTTT
TRBV7-2	many	TRBJ2-4	-	CASSPLPSFGPTPLAKNIQYF	TGTGCCAGCAGCCCATTACCTTCCTTTGGACCAACCCCCTTAGCCAAAAACATTCAGTACTTC
TRBV10-2	-	TRBJ2-6	-	CASNQPTGSGANVLTF	TGCGCCAGCAACCAGCCGACGGGGTCTGGGGCCAACGTCCTGACTTTC
TRBV5-1	-	TRBJ1-2	-	CASSLDRITNYGYTF	TGCGCCAGCAGCTTGGACAGGATTACTAACTATGGCTACACCTTC
TRBV6-1	few	TRBJ2-7	-	CASSALGSGRQHYEQYF	TGTGCCAGCTCGGCCTTAGGGAGCGGGCGTCAACACTACGAGCAGTACTTC
TRBV24-1	many	TRBJ2-1	TRBD1	CATSALPDRGQDEQFF	TGTGCCACCAGTGCCCTCCCGGACAGGGGGCAAGATGAGCAGTTCTTC
TRBV20-1	few	TRBJ1-1	-	CSARVRGMWVTEAFF	TGCAGTGCTAGAGTGCGGGGTATGTGGGTCACTGAAGCTTTCTTT
TRBV10-3	-	TRBJ1-6	TRBD1	CAIKSHRDSSYNSPLHF	TGTGCCATCAAATCCCACCGGGACAGCTCCTATAATTCACCCCTCCACTTT
TRBV2	many	TRBJ1-5	-	CASTQGGAGQPQHF	TGTGCCAGCACTCAAGGGGGGGCGGGTCAGCCCCAGCATTTT
TRBV20-1	many	TRBJ2-1	-	CSAWSTDNNEQFF	TGCAGCGCTTGGTCGACAGATAACAATGAGCAGTTCTTC
TRBV20-1	-	TRBJ2-5	-	CSARDHISQFEETQYF	TGCAGTGCTAGAGATCACATCTCGCAGTTCGAAGAGACCCAGTACTTC
TRBV11-1	many	TRBJ2-3	-	CASSGGHRSLGSSYTDTQYF	TGTGCCAGCAGCGGGGGCCACCGAAGCCTTGGATCCAGTTACACAGATACGCAGTATTTT
TRBV6-2/TRBV6-3	few	TRBJ2-2	TRBD2	CASSLGLAGYTGELFF	TGTGCCAGCAGTTTGGGACTAGCGGGGTACACCGGGGAGCTGTTTTTT
TRBV7-9	few	TRBJ2-7	-	CASNLVRAPEQYF	TGTGCCAGCAACTTAGTCAGGGCTCCCGAGCAGTACTTC
TRBV9	-	TRBJ1-3	-	CASSVGEENTIYF	TGTGCCAGCAGCGTAGGCGAGGAAAACACCATATATTTT
TRBV19	few	TRBJ2-7	TRBD2	CASSSGGPPHYEQYF	TGTGCCAGTAGTAGCGGGGGACCTCCACACTACGAGCAGTACTTC
TRBV2	-	TRBJ2-1	-	CASRGRYLPEQFF	TGTGCCAGCAGGGGGAGGTACCTACCCGAGCAGTTCTTC
TRBV24-1	few	TRBJ2-1	-	CATSDFETEQFF	TGTGCCACCAGTGATTTCGAGACAGAGCAGTTCTTC
TRBV12-3/TRBV12-4	few	TRBJ2-2	-	CASSFSPGSNTGELFF	TGTGCCAGCAGTTTTTCACCGGGGAGTAACACCGGGGAGCTGTTTTTT